These 20 T cell receptor beta chains share one sample of origin, sequenced in a study of identical twins. TCRdb reanalysed the 5' RACE reads using MiXCR and keeps one entry per CDR3 protein. The data contain around 490,000 distinct CDR3 sequences, about a fifth of them singletons. The same data also contributed to another study, on yellow fever vaccine responses in identical twins.

Sequencing was done on a sample of CD4+ T cells sorted from blood. These receptors all stem from a woman under 30 in good health.

The chain uses TRBV28 and TRBJ2-1, with D tentatively TRBD1 or TRBD2 (5 bases each). The CDR3 consists of 14 residues. CDR1 is MDHEN and CDR2 is SYDVKM in the germline V gene. The DNA for the CDR3 is TGTGCGACACGGGGCGGGCGTTTTTTCGGTGAGCAGTTCTTC. As protein: CATRGGRFFGEQFF.

This clonotype was observed a handful of times. This chain connects TRBV27 to TRBJ1-1; D uncertain. The V end lost 5 bases, the J end lost 1 base, and 11 bases lay between the germline ends. The CDR3 covers 14 residues. From germline, CDR1 is MNHEY and CDR2 SMNVEV (reference sequence). CDR3: CASSPLGWNTEAFF. CDR3 coding DNA: TGTGCCAGCAGTCCCCTGGGATGGAACACTGAAGCTTTCTTT.

This clonotype was counted only a few times. The rearrangement joins TRBV7-3 to TRBJ2-5; 11 bases fit TRBD2. The germline V gene has CDR1 SGHTA and CDR2 FQGTGA. V trimming: 4 bases; J trimming: 5 bases; junction bases outside the gene matches: 6. The CDR3 is made up of 15 amino acids. This CDR3 reads CASSYSGRAYETQYF. In nucleotides, the CDR3 is TGTGCCAGCAGCTATAGCGGGAGGGCCTATGAGACCCAGTACTTC.

This clonotype has at least ten counts. The rearrangement uses TRBV20-1 and TRBJ2-5; 11 bases align to TRBD2. The CDR3 extends over 15 amino acids. V trimming: 3 bases; J trimming: 0 bases; junction bases outside the gene matches: 3. From germline, CDR1 is DFQATT and CDR2 SNEGSKA (reference sequence). CDR3 sequence (DNA): TGCAGTGCTAGTCCTAGCGGGGGGTACCAAGAGACCCAGTACTTC. It yields the protein CSASPSGGYQETQYF.

CDR3 amino acids: CASSLAAGLEQYV. As DNA, the CDR3 is TGTGCCAGCAGCTTAGCGGCGGGTCTCGAGCAGTACGTC. The chain employs TRBV7-8 and TRBJ2-7, with TRBD2 as a possible D gene (5 bases). The germline V gene encodes CDR1 SGHVS and CDR2 FQNEAQ. V was clipped by 0 bases and J by 6 bases, with 9 bases between them. The CDR3 spans 13 residues.

The chain is built from TRBV15 and TRBJ2-7; a weak D match, TRBD2 (5 bases). V was trimmed by 6 bases and J by 6 bases, leaving 21 bases between them. Germline V gene sequence: CDR1 LNHNV, CDR2 YYDKDF (reference sequence). The CDR3 is 15 amino acids. The CDR3 sequence: CATSNPPPGLVEQYF. The CDR3 nucleotides are TGTGCCACCAGTAATCCCCCCCCGGGATTGGTCGAGCAGTACTTC.

This clonotype turned up a few times. The gene calls are TRBV7-9 and TRBJ2-1; tentatively, D is TRBD2 (5 bases). This CDR3 contains 12 residues. CDR1 is SEHNR, CDR2 FQNEAQ, per germline (reference sequence). The V gene lost 10 bases and the J gene lost 7 bases, with 14 bases spanning the gap. DNA of the CDR3: TGTGCCACTTCACGGAGGTTTAATGAGCAGTTCTTC. It codes for CATSRRFNEQFF. Full variable domain (rest looked up from reference TRBV7-9 and TRBJ2-1): DTGVSQNPRHKITKRGQNVTFRCDPISEHNRLYWYRQTLGQGPEFLTYFQNEAQLEKSRLLSDRFSAERPKGSFSTLEIQRTEQGDSAMYLCATSRRFNEQFFGPGTRLTVL.

The V and J genes are TRBV7-9 and TRBJ2-7; possibly TRBD2 for D (6 bases). The V gene's germline CDR1 is SEHNR and CDR2 FQNEAQ (reference sequence). The CDR3 totals 14 residues. V gave up 7 bases and J gave up 2 bases, with 15 bases separating them. The CDR3 DNA is TGTGCCAGCACCCCCGGAGGGGCCACCTACGAGCAGTACTTC. Its protein is CASTPGGATYEQYF.

The rearrangement links TRBV3-1 to TRBJ2-2; a weak D match, TRBD1 (5 bases). The CDR3 loop spans 15 amino acids. V was clipped by 4 bases and J by 6 bases, with 15 bases between them. CDR1 is LGHDT, CDR2 YNNKEL, per germline (reference sequence). CDR3: CASSPAGSDAGELFF. CDR3 DNA: TGTGCCAGCAGCCCCGCAGGGTCGGATGCCGGGGAGCTGTTTTTT.

A few counts support this clonotype. The chain links TRBV12-3 or TRBV12-4 to TRBJ2-5; D not certain. This CDR3 spans 12 amino acids. V was pared by 8 bases and J by 3 bases, with 10 bases between. The CDR3 here is CASLGGKETQYF. Written as DNA, the CDR3 is TGTGCCAGCCTTGGTGGTAAAGAGACCCAGTACTTC.

The chain carries TRBV5-1 and TRBJ2-3; weak D call: TRBD1 (5 bases). CDR3 length: 17 amino acids. V was pared by 0 bases and J by 7 bases, with 21 bases between. Germline lookup yields CDR1 SGHRS and CDR2 YFSETQ. The chain's CDR3 is CASSLEGATGTVYTQYF. CDR3 DNA: TGCGCCAGCAGCTTGGAAGGGGCTACCGGAACGGTCTATACGCAGTATTTT.

The chain uses TRBV7-3 and TRBJ2-5; 13 positions match TRBD2. Germline V CDR1 and CDR2: SGHTA, FQGTGA. The CDR3 covers 15 residues. J was trimmed by 9 bases and V by 5 bases; bases with no gene match: 9. The CDR3 is CASSLGGTSGAAQYF. The CDR3 nucleotides are TGTGCCAGCAGCCTAGGGGGGACTAGCGGGGCGGCCCAGTACTTC.

The genes are TRBV20-1 and TRBJ1-6; D not certain. The germline CDR1 and CDR2 sequences are DFQATT and SNEGSKA (reference sequence). The CDR3 runs 11 residues. V shed 1 base and J shed 14 bases, with 9 bases lying between them. The CDR3: CSARVGRALHF. The CDR3 DNA is TGCAGTGCTAGAGTTGGGAGGGCCCTCCACTTT.

The table lists this clonotype with a few counts. In nucleotides, the CDR3 is TGTGCCAGCAGCCAGTTACAAAGTATCGCCTACGAGCAGTACGTC. Amino acid sequence: CASSQLQSIAYEQYV. The chain couples TRBV3-1 to TRBJ2-7, with D uncertain. The CDR3 totals 15 residues. The germline V and J ends were trimmed by 3 bases and 2 bases, with 14 bases remaining between them. The germline V gene encodes CDR1 LGHDT and CDR2 YNNKEL (reference sequence).

The chain combines TRBV21-1 with TRBJ2-7; TRBD2 is the table's D call and was not checked against the DNA. TRBV21-1 is annotated as a pseudogene. This CDR3 region has 16 residues. In DNA, the CDR3 is TGTGCCAGCAGCAAAGTTAATTCCGGCAGGGACTACGAGCAGTACGTC. This encodes CASSKVNSGRDYEQYV.

The V gene is TRBV29-1, the J gene TRBJ2-7; 12 bases fit TRBD2. Germline-derived CDR1 and CDR2 are SQVTM and ANQGSEA. After removal of 7 bases from V and 2 bases from J, the junction contained 12 bases not matched to a gene. This CDR3 has 16 residues. CDR3 residues: CSARRLAGAGTYEQYF. CDR3 nucleotide sequence: TGCAGCGCCCGGAGACTAGCGGGAGCGGGAACCTACGAGCAGTACTTC.

This chain connects TRBV10-3 to TRBJ1-1; a weak D match, TRBD1 (5 bases). CDR3 size: 14 residues. The V end lost 0 bases, the J end lost 4 bases, and 9 bases lay between the germline ends. CDR1 and CDR2 from the germline V gene are ENHRY and SYGVKD. CDR3 amino acids: CAISESGGGTEAFF. In DNA, the CDR3 is TGTGCCATCAGTGAGTCTGGGGGTGGCACTGAAGCTTTCTTT.

J is TRBJ2-1 and V is TRBV19; D is tentatively TRBD1 or TRBD2 (6 bases each). V was cut by 5 bases and J by 8 bases, with 13 bases left in between. Germline assignment: CDR1 LNHDA and CDR2 SQIVND (reference sequence). This CDR3 has 13 amino acids. The CDR3 region has the DNA TGTGCCAGTAGTGACGTGGGGGGCTATGAGCAGTTCTTC. Protein: CASSDVGGYEQFF.

This chain joins TRBV7-2 and TRBJ2-5; D is unresolved. Germline CDR1 and CDR2: SGHTA and FQGNSA. The CDR3 consists of 15 residues. V was cut by 5 bases and J by 4 bases, with 17 bases left in between. In DNA, the CDR3 is TGTGCCAGCAGCCCTCGGTGGGCGGAAGGAGAGACCCAGTACTTC. Its translation: CASSPRWAEGETQYF.

The V gene is TRBV20-1, the J gene TRBJ2-1; D perhaps matches TRBD2 (6 bases). The CDR3 length is 12 residues. V lost 4 bases and J 8 bases, leaving 12 bases between the germline ends. Per the germline V gene, CDR1 is DFQATT and CDR2 is SNEGSKA (reference sequence). The CDR3 reads CSATGDWDEQFF. The CDR3 bases are TGCAGTGCTACGGGAGACTGGGATGAGCAGTTCTTC.